Listed below are T cell receptor beta chains from one sample, sequenced in a study of CXCR3-negative and CXCR3-positive naive CD8 T cells. TCRdb re-called the 5' RACE reads and shows each CDR3 protein once, DNA omitted. The sample has approximately 24,000 distinct CDR3 sequences; the top ten hold 2.5% to 3%. Sequencing was done on a sample of naive CXCR3- CD8+ T cells from blood. The receptors were gathered from a human donor in good health. Some clones in this sample may be carry-over from other donors' samples. Both conserved end residues are part of each CDR3. Expanded clones get a size class; other rows say once, few or many, or leave the size out.

j_call v_call clone_size cdr3_aa
TRBJ2-7 TRBV28 . CASSFPRTGLYEQYF
TRBJ1-5 TRBV12-3/TRBV12-4 . CASRPDRRNQPQHF
TRBJ1-2 TRBV6-5 . CASSQLVGAEGYTF
TRBJ1-1 TRBV5-1 . CASSPGVGTEAFF
TRBJ2-7 TRBV12-3/TRBV12-4 . CASSPGTPSGNF
TRBJ2-3 TRBV6-2/TRBV6-3 . CASSWSVSSTDTQYF
TRBJ2-5 TRBV7-9 . CASSLDSETQYF
TRBJ2-7 TRBV14 . CASSQGGVYEQYF
TRBJ2-7 TRBV14 . CASSPQSRGTYEQYF
TRBJ2-5 TRBV18 . CASSPPRDGAETQYF
TRBJ2-7 TRBV20-1 . CSARDSRTSGRKQYF
TRBJ1-1 TRBV9 medium-sized CASSVWGQGEAFF
TRBJ2-5 TRBV2 . CASSNSGGAFWYF
TRBJ2-2 TRBV6-2/TRBV6-3 . CASRTGDTGELFF
TRBJ2-1 TRBV27 . CASSLSTGGNEQFF
TRBJ2-7 TRBV6-1 . CASSEAVGVGNEQYF
TRBJ1-1 TRBV27 . CASRGAYTEAFF
TRBJ2-7 TRBV12-3/TRBV12-4 . CASTPLGTHYEQYF
TRBJ2-4 TRBV21-1 . CASSKREPRAMAKNIQYF
TRBJ2-1 TRBV29-1 . CSVDGLAMEQFF
TRBJ2-1 TRBV29-1 . CSVDRQGIGDEQFF
TRBJ1-4 TRBV9 . CASSPMDSFNEKLFF
TRBJ2-3 TRBV9 . CASSVTSGTDTQYF
TRBJ2-7 TRBV7-9 . CASSSVGTYEQYF
TRBJ2-1 TRBV9 . CASSGGLVGDEQFF
TRBJ2-2 TRBV12-3/TRBV12-4 . CASATDRAGELFF
TRBJ1-2 TRBV4-2 . CASSQAAEGSGYTF
TRBJ2-3 TRBV11-3 . CASSLGGGATDTQYF
TRBJ1-1 TRBV29-1 . CSVGAGRQMAEAFF
TRBJ2-2 TRBV27 . CASSLVAGDAGELFF
TRBJ2-2 TRBV7-3 . CASSCDPGQGCVLFF
TRBJ2-7 TRBV14 . CASSQTSGVTYEQYF
TRBJ2-5 TRBV7-7 medium-sized CASSPTSETQYF
TRBJ1-1 TRBV6-6 . CASSDSENTEAFF
TRBJ2-7 TRBV29-1 . CSVELAGMGRYEQYF
TRBJ2-7 TRBV7-6 . CASSGMGGYEQYF
TRBJ1-1 TRBV7-2 . CASSSGPCTEAFF
TRBJ2-1 TRBV20-1 . CSISSGRGGNEQFF
TRBJ2-2 TRBV7-8 . CASPRTGQAAGELFF
TRBJ2-7 TRBV6-6 . CASSYYHEQYF
TRBJ2-1 TRBV29-1 . CSVEAPLPGLATYNEQFF
TRBJ2-5 TRBV14 . CASSTHRGFEGETQYF
TRBJ2-1 TRBV4-3 medium-sized CASSQDFVGPNSYNEQFF
TRBJ2-3 TRBV28 . CASSSRGRWASGDGTQYF
TRBJ1-1 TRBV20-1 . CSARAPGGHTEAFF
TRBJ2-1 TRBV20-1 . CSDRGTSGGYEQFF
TRBJ2-3 TRBV29-1 . CSVEETSGFSTDTQYF
TRBJ1-1 TRBV29-1 . CSVNGFVDSMNTEAFF
TRBJ1-2 TRBV6-5 . CASRRENYGYTF
TRBJ2-1 TRBV7-9 . CASSLNKLGDYNEQFF
TRBJ2-1 TRBV24-1 . CATAGLAGREQFF
TRBJ1-5 TRBV12-3/TRBV12-4 . CASSSSGQGGQPQHF
TRBJ2-6 TRBV6-2/TRBV6-3 . CASSYSSGANVLTF
TRBJ2-1 TRBV6-6 . CASSHLGGHGNEQFF
TRBJ2-7 TRBV7-9 . CASSLQQGAYEQYF